The 4 T cell receptor beta chains below all came from one sample that was sequenced in a study of blood T cell repertoires in COVID-19. Only in-frame clones appear in the TCRdb table, and some are missing; sequencing was by immunoSEQ multiplex PCR. The repertoire consists of 80,000 or so clones, with approximately 86% occurring once and the leading ten covering around 17%. The sample comprised peripheral blood. The receptors stem from a human donor in a cohort sampled during active COVID-19.

This chain connects TRBV12-3 or TRBV12-4 to TRBJ2-7; no reliable D call. CDR3 size: 12 residues. Trimming pared 6 bases from V and 5 bases from J, leaving 11 bases between. CDR3 sequence reads: CASSYYTDEQYF. CDR3 DNA: TGTGCCAGCAGCTACTATACCGACGAGCAGTACTTC.

This clone was recorded only once. The chain carries TRBV28 and TRBJ2-6, with 7 bases identical to TRBD1. J lost 2 bases, V lost 9 bases, and 4 bases had no gene match. The CDR3 spans 14 residues. The germline V gene has CDR1 MDHEN and CDR2 SYDVKM. The CDR3 loop reads CASRDSTGANVLTF. Here the CDR3 DNA reads TGTGCCAGTCGGGACAGCACTGGGGCCAACGTCCTGACTTTC.

The V and J genes are TRBV27 and TRBJ1-6; the match to TRBD1 covers 10 bases. V lost 3 bases, J lost 3 bases, and 5 bases stayed unmatched. CDR3 length: 17 amino acids. From germline, CDR1 is MNHEY and CDR2 SMNVEV (reference sequence). The CDR3 sequence is CASSFGDRGGYNSPLHF. The CDR3 nucleotides are TGTGCCAGCAGTTTCGGGGACAGGGGCGGCTATAATTCACCCCTCCACTTT.

The V call is TRBV18, the J call TRBJ2-5; weak D call: TRBD2 (6 bases). This CDR3 spans 17 amino acids. Looked up from germline, CDR1 is KGHSH and CDR2 is LQKENI. V lost 1 base and J 5 bases, leaving 20 bases between the germline ends. CDR3 in DNA: TGTGCCAGCTCACCACGGGGAATAATCGGGAGCTTTGAGACCCAGTACTTC. Protein sequence: CASSPRGIIGSFETQYF.